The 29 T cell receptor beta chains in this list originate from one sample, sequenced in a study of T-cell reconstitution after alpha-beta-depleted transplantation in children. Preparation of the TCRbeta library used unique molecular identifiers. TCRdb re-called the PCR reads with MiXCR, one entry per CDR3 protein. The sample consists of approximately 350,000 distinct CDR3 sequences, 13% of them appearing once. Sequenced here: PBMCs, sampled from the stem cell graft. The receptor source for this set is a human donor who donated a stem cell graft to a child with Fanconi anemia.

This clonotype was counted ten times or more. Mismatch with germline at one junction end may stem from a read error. The CDR3 nucleotides are TGTGCCAGCAGTTTCGGGGGGGTCTACAATGAGCAGTTCTTC. Its translation is CASSFGGVYNEQFF. The chain has TRBV5-1 and TRBJ2-1; 8 bases match TRBD2. CDR3 length: 14 residues. From germline, CDR1 is SGHRS and CDR2 YFSETQ. The full variable domain, in which reference TRBV5-1 and TRBJ2-1 provide the parts outside the CDR3, is KAGVTQTPRYLIKTRGQQVTLSCSPISGHRSVSWYQQTPGQGLQFLFEYFSETQRNKGNFPGRFSGRQFSNSRSEMNVSTLELGDSALYLCASSFGGVYNEQFFGPGTRLTVL.

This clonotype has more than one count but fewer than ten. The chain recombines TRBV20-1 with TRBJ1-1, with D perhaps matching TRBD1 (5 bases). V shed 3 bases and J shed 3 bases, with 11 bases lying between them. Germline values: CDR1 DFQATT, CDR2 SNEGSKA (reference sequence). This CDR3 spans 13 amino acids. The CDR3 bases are TGCAGTGCTAGTCCTGGAGGGGACACTGAAGCTTTCTTT. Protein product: CSASPGGDTEAFF.

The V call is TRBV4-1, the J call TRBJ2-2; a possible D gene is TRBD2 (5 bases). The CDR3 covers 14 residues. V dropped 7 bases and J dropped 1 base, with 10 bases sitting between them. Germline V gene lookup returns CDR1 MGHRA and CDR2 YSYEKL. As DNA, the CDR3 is TGCGCCAGCAACTGGGGAGAGAACACCGGGGAGCTGTTTTTT. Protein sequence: CASNWGENTGELFF.

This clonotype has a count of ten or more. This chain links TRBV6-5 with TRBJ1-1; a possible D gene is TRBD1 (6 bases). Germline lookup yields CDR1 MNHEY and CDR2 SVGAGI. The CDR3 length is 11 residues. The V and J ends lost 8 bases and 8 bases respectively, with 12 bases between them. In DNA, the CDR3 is TGTGCCAGCGGGGACGGGACAGAAGCTTTCTTT. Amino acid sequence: CASGDGTEAFF.

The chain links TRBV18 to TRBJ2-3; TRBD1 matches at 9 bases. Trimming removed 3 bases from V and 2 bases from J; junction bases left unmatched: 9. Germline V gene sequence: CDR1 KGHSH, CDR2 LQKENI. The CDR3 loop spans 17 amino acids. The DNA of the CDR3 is TGTGCCAGCTCACCTCAAGGGACAGGGTTTCCCACAGATACGCAGTATTTT. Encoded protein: CASSPQGTGFPTDTQYF.

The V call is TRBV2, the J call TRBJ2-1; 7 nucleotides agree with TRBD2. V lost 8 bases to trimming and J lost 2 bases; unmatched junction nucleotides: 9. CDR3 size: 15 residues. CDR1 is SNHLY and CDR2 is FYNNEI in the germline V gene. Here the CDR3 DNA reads TGTGCCAGCCTATCAAGGACTAGTACCTACAATGAGCAGTTCTTC. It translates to CASLSRTSTYNEQFF.

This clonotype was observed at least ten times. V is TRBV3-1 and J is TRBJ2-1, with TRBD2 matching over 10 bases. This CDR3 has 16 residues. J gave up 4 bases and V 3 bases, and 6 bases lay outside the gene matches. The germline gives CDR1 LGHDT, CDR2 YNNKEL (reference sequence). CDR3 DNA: TGTGCCAGCAGCCAGAGCCGGACTAGCGGATACAATGAGCAGTTCTTC. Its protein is CASSQSRTSGYNEQFF.

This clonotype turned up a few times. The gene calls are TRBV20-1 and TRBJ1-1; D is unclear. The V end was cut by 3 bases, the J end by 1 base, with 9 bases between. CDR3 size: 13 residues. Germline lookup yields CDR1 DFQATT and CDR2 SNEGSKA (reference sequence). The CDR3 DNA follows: TGCAGTGCTAGGGAAGAGGCGAACACTGAAGCTTTCTTT. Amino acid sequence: CSAREEANTEAFF.

DNA of the CDR3: TGTGCCAGCACCACTCTGACAGGGGGATCTGGCTACACCTTC. Residues: CASTTLTGGSGYTF. The genes are TRBV12-3 or TRBV12-4 and TRBJ1-2; 9 bases line up with TRBD1. This CDR3 is built from 14 residues. After removal of 7 bases from V and 7 bases from J, the junction contained 10 bases not matched to a gene.

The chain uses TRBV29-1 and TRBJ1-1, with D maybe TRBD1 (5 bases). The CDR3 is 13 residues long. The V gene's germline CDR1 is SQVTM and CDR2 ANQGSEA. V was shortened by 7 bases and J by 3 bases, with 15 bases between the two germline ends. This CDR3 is CSGGDGYDTEAFF. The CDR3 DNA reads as TGCAGCGGGGGCGACGGGTATGACACTGAAGCTTTCTTT.

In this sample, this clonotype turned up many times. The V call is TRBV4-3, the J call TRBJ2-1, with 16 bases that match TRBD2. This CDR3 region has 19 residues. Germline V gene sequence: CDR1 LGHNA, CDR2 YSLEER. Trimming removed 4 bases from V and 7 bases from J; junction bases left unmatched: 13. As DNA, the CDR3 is TGCGCCAGCAGCCCGGGACTAGCGGGGGGGCTAATAATTGTGAATGAGCAGTTCTTC. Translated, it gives CASSPGLAGGLIIVNEQFF.

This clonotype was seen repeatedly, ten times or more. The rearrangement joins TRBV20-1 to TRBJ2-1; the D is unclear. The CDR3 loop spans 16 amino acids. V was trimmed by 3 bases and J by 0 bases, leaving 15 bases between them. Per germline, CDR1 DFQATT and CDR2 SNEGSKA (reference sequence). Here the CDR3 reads CSARRLGTRSYNEQFF. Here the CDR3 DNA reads TGCAGTGCTAGGCGGTTGGGCACCCGCTCCTACAATGAGCAGTTCTTC.

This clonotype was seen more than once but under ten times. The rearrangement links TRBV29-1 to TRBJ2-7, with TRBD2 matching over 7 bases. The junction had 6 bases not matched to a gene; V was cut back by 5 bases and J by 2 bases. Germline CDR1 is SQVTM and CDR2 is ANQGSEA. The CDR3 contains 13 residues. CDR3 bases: TGCAGCGTTTCGACCGGGGGGACCTACGAGCAGTACGTC. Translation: CSVSTGGTYEQYV.

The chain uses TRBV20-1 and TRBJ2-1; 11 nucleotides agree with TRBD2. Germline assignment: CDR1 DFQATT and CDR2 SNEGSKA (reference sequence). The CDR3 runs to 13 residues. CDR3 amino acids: CSFFWASGGFQFF. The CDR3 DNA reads TGCAGCTTCTTTTGGGCTAGCGGGGGGTTTCAGTTCTTC.

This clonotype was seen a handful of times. In DNA, the CDR3 is TGTGCCAGCAGCTTCTTTATCTGGCCCGGGGAGGACACTGAAGCTTTCTTT. Translated, it gives CASSFFIWPGEDTEAFF. The V and J genes are TRBV5-5 and TRBJ1-1; D remains unclear. Looked up from germline, CDR1 is SGHKS and CDR2 is YYEKEE (reference sequence). The CDR3 covers 17 residues. With 2 bases removed from V and 3 bases from J, the gap between germline ends came to 20 bases. The full variable domain, rest sourced from reference TRBV5-5 and TRBJ1-1, is DAGVTQSPTHLIKTRGQQVTLRCSPISGHKSVSWYQQVLGQGPQFIFQYYEKEERGRGNFPDRFSARQFPNYSSELNVNALLLGDSALYLCASSFFIWPGEDTEAFFGQGTRLTVV.

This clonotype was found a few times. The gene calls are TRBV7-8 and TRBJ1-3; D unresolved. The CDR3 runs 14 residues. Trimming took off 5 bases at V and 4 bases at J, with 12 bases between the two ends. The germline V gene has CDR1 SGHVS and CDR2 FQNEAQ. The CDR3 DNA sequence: TGTGCCAGCAGCCCCGACCCGGCAGGAAACACCATATATTTT. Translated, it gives CASSPDPAGNTIYF. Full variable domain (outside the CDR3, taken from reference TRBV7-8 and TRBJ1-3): GAGVSQSPRYKVAKRGQDVALRCDPISGHVSLFWYQQALGQGPEFLTYFQNEAQLDKSGLPSDRFFAERPEGSVSTLKIQRTQQEDSAVYLCASSPDPAGNTIYFGEGSWLTVV.

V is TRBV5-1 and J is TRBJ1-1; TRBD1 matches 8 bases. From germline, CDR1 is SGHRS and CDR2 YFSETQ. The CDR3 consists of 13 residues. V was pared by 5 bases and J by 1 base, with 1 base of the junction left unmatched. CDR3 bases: TGCGCCAGCAGGGGACAGGAGAACACTGAAGCTTTCTTT. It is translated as CASRGQENTEAFF.

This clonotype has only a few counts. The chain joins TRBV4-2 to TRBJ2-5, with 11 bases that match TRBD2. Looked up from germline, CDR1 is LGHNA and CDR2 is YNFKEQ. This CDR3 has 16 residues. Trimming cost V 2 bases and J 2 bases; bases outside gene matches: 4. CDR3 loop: CASSQSASGGQETQYF. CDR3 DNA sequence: TGTGCCAGCAGCCAATCCGCTAGCGGGGGGCAAGAGACCCAGTACTTC.

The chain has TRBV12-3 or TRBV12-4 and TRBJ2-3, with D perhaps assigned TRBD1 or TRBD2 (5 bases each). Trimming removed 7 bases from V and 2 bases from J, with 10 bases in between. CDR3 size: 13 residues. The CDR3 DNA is TGTGCCAGCACGGGACCCAACACAGATACGCAGTATTTT. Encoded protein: CASTGPNTDTQYF.

CDR3 amino acids: CSVIKGADTQYF. The CDR3 DNA reads as TGCAGTGTTATAAAGGGGGCAGATACGCAGTATTTT. V is TRBV20-1 and J is TRBJ2-3; possible D gene TRBD1, 6 bases. Trimming cost V 7 bases and J 4 bases, with 12 bases left between them. From germline, CDR1 is DFQATT and CDR2 SNEGSKA (reference sequence). The CDR3 loop spans 12 amino acids.

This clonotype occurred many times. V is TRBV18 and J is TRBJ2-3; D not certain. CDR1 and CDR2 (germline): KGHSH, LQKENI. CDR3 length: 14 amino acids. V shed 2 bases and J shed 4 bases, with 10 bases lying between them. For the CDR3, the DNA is TGTGCCAGCTCACCAGAAAATAGGGCAGATACGCAGTATTTT. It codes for CASSPENRADTQYF. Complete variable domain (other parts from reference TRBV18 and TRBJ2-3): NAGVMQNPRHLVRRRGQEARLRCSPMKGHSHVYWYRQLPEEGLKFMVYLQKENIIDESGMPKERFSAEFPKEGPSILRIQQVVRGDSAAYFCASSPENRADTQYFGPGTRLTVL.

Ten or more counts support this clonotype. The CDR3 sequence: CASSRNPGTEAFF. The CDR3 region has the DNA TGTGCCAGCAGCCGAAATCCAGGAACTGAAGCTTTCTTT. The J gene is TRBJ1-1, the V gene TRBV28, with D uncertain. V was shortened by 6 bases and J by 5 bases, with 13 bases between the two germline ends. Per germline, CDR1 MDHEN and CDR2 SYDVKM. This CDR3 is 13 amino acids long.

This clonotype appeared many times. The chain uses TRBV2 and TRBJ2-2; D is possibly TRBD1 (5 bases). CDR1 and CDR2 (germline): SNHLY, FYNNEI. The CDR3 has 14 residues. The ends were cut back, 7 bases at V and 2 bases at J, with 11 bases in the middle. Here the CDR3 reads CASKTGRNTGELFF. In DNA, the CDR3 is TGTGCCAGCAAAACAGGACGAAACACCGGGGAGCTGTTTTTT.

CDR3 protein: CASSSSVGTDTQYF. The CDR3, as DNA: TGCGCCAGCAGCTCTAGCGTGGGCACAGATACGCAGTATTTT. The chain carries TRBV5-1 and TRBJ2-3; D perhaps matches TRBD2 (6 bases). The CDR3 loop spans 14 amino acids. Germline V lookup: CDR1 SGHRS, CDR2 YFSETQ. Trimming stripped 3 bases from V and 1 base from J, with 9 bases between.

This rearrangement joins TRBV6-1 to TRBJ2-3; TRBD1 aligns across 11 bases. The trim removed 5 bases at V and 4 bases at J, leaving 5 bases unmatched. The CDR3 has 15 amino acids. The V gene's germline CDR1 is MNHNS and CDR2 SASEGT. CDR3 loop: CASSRDRGRPDTQYF. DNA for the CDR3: TGTGCCAGCAGTCGGGACAGGGGGAGGCCAGATACGCAGTATTTT.

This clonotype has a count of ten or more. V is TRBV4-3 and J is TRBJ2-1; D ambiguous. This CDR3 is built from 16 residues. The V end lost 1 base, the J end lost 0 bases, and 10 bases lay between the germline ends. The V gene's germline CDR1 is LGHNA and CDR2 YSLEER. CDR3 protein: CASSQGGVYSYNEQFF. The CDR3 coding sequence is TGCGCCAGCAGCCAAGGTGGCGTATACTCCTACAATGAGCAGTTCTTC.

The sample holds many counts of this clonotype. This chain's CDR3 is CASSGGPGDEQFF. CDR3 coding DNA: TGTGCCAGCAGCGGCGGTCCGGGGGATGAGCAGTTCTTC. The V gene is TRBV5-5, the J gene TRBJ2-1, with TRBD2 as a possible D gene (6 bases). Looked up from germline, CDR1 is SGHKS and CDR2 is YYEKEE (reference sequence). Trimming took 4 bases from V and 8 from J, leaving 13 bases between them. This CDR3 is 13 amino acids long.

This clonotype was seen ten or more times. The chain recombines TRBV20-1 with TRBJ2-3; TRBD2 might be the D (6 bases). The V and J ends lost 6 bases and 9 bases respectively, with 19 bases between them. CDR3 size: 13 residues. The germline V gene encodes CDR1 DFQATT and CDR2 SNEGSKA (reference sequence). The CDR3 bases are TGCAGTGCAGAGAGGGACTCCCCTGAGACGCAGTATTTT. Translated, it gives CSAERDSPETQYF.

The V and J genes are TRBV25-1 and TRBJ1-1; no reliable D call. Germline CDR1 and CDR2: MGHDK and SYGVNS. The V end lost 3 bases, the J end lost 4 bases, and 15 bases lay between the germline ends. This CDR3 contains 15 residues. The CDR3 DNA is TGTGCCAGCAGTGATATTAATTTCTTAGGCACTGAAGCTTTCTTT. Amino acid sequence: CASSDINFLGTEAFF.